The T cell receptor (beta chain) under discussion was sequenced for a study of T cell changes during pregnancy in multiple sclerosis. Libraries were prepared by immunoSEQ multiplex PCR; TCRdb keeps only in-frame clonotypes and omits some of them. This sample has 75,000 to 95,000 clones, with more than 70% found just once. There are 16 residues in the CDR3. CDR1 SGHNT and CDR2 YYREEE come from the germline V gene (reference sequence). The V and J ends lost 4 bases and 4 bases respectively, with 18 bases between them. Sample: peripheral blood, taken in the first trimester of pregnancy. The J gene is TRBJ1-3, the V gene TRBV5-4; perhaps TRBD1 as D (6 bases). This clonotype was sampled from a female donor in good health, enrolled as a control in a pregnancy study. The CDR3 region has the DNA TGTGCCAGCAGCCACGCCAAAACAGGGTTAGGAAACACCATATATTTT. Its protein is CASSHAKTGLGNTIYF.